This T cell receptor (beta chain) was sequenced during a study of post-analysis software for immune sequencing data. Study-level findings and limits: Included in a set of roughly five TRBV segments more frequent in patients than controls were TRBV5-6, TRBV5-1 and TRBV20-1.

For this clonotype: Its antigen is undetermined.

Germline CDR1 is DFQATT and CDR2 is SNEGSKA (reference sequence). This CDR3 has 15 residues. The ends were cut back, 6 bases at V and 3 bases at J, with 17 bases in the middle. cDNA libraries of TCR beta carried unique molecular identifiers. TCRdb reprocessed the PCR reads via MiXCR and lists one record per CDR3 protein. The top ten clones hold 6% to 9% of a sample with roughly 400,000 distinct CDR3 sequences, 35% to 45% of them seen once. The clonotype originates from a girl between 2 and 10 years old with multiple sclerosis. V is TRBV20-1 and J is TRBJ2-2; maybe TRBD1 (7 bases). The source material was blood. The CDR3 is CSATRTGEDTGELFF. The CDR3 nucleotides read TGCAGTGCCACCCGAACAGGGGAGGACACCGGGGAGCTGTTTTTT.